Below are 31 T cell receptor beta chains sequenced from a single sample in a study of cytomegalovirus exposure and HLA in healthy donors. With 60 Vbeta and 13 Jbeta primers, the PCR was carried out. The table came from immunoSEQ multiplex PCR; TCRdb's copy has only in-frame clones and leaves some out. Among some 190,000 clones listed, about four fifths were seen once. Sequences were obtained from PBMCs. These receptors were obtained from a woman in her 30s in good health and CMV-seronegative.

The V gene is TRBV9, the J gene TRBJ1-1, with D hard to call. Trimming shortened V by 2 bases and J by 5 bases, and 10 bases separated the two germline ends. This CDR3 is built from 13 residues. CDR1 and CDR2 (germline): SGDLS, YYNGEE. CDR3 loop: CASSVGTGTEAFF. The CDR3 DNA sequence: TGTGCCAGCAGCGTCGGAACGGGGACTGAAGCTTTCTTT.

The CDR3 loop is CASSLSYGGGTEAFF. CDR3 nucleotide sequence: TGTGCCAGCAGTTTATCGTATGGGGGCGGCACTGAAGCTTTCTTT. The chain joins TRBV27 to TRBJ1-1; D is possibly TRBD1 (6 bases). The germline V and J ends were trimmed by 0 bases and 4 bases, with 12 bases remaining between them. The CDR3 consists of 15 residues. CDR1 MNHEY and CDR2 SMNVEV come from the germline V gene (reference sequence).

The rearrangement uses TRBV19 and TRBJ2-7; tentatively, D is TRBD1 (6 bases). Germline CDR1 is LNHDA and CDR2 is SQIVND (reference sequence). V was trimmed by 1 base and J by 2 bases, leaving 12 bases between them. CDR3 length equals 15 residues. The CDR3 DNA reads TGTGCCAGTAGTATAGTAACAGGGTCAGCCTACGAGCAGTACTTC. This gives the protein CASSIVTGSAYEQYF.

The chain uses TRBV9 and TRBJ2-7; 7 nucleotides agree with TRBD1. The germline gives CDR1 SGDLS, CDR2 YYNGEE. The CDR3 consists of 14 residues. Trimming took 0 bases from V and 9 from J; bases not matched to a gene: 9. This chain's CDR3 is CASSVGTGESAQYF. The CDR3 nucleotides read TGTGCCAGCAGCGTAGGAACAGGGGAATCTGCGCAGTACTTC.

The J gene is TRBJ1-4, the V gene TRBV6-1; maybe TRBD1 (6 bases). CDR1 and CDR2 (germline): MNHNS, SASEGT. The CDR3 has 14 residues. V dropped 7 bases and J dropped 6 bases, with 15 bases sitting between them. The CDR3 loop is CASTMGAPDEKLFF. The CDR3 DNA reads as TGTGCCAGCACGATGGGGGCGCCCGATGAAAAACTGTTTTTT.

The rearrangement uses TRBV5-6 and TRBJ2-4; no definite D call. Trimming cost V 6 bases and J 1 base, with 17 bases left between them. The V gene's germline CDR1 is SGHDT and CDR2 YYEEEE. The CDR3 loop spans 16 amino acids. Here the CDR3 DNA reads TGTGCCAGCAACTCCCTCCCATTAGAGGCCAAAAACATTCAGTACTTC. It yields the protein CASNSLPLEAKNIQYF.

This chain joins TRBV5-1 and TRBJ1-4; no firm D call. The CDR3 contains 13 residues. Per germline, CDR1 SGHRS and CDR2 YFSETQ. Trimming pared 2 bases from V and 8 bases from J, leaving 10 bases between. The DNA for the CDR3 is TGCGCCAGCAGCTTCTCGGGTCGAGAAAAACTGTTTTTT. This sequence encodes CASSFSGREKLFF.

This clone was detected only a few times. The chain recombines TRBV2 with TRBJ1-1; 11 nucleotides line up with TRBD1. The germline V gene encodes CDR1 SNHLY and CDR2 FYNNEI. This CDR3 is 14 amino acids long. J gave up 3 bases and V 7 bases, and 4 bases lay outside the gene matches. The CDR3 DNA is TGTGCCAGCAAGGGGACAGGGGGATACACTGAAGCTTTCTTT. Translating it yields CASKGTGGYTEAFF.

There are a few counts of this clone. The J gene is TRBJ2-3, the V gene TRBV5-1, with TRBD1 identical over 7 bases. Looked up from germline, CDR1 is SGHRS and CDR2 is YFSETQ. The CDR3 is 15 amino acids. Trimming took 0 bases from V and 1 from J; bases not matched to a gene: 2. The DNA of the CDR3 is TGCGCCAGCAGCTTGGAAGGGACAGGCACAGATACGCAGTATTTT. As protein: CASSLEGTGTDTQYF.

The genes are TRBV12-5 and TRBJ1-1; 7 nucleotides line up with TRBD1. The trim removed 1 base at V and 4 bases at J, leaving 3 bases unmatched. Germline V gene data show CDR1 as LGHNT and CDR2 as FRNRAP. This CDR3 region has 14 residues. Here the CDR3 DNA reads TGTGCTAGTGGTTTGGACAGGGGCAGCACTGAAGCTTTCTTT. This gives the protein CASGLDRGSTEAFF. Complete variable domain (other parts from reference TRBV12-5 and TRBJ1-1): DARVTQTPRHKVTEMGQEVTMRCQPILGHNTVFWYRQTMMQGLELLAYFRNRAPLDDSGMPKDRFSAEMPDATLATLKIQPSEPRDSAVYFCASGLDRGSTEAFFGQGTRLTVV.

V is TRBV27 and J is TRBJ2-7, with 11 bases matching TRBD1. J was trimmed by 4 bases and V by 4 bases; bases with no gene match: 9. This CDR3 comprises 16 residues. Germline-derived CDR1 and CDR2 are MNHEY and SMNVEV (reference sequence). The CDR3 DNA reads TGTGCCAGCAGTTCCCTAGGGGGACAGGGGGTATACGAGCAGTACTTC. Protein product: CASSSLGGQGVYEQYF.

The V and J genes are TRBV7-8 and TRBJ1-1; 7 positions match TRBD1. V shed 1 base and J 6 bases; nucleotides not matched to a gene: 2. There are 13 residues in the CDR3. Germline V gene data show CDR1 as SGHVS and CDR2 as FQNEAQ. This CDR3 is CASSLGQGAEAFF. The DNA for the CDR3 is TGTGCCAGCAGCTTAGGGCAGGGGGCTGAAGCTTTCTTT.

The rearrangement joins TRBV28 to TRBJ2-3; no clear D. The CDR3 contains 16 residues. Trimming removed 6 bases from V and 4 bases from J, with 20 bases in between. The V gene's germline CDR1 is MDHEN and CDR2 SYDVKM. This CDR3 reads CASSFPEPSNPDTQYF. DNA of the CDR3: TGTGCCAGCAGCTTCCCCGAGCCCTCTAACCCAGATACGCAGTATTTT.

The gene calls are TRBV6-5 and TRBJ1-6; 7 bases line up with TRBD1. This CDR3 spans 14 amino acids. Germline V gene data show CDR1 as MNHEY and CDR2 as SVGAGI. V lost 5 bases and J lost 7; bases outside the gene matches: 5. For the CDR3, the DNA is TGTGCCAGCAGTCCCAGGGGGGAGAATTCACCCCTCCACTTT. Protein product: CASSPRGENSPLHF.

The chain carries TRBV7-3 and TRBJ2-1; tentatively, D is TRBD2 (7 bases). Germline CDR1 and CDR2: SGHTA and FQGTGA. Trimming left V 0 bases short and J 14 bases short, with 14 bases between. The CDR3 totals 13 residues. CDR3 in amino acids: CASSLTAEGGKFF. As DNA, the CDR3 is TGTGCCAGCAGCTTAACGGCCGAGGGGGGGAAGTTCTTC.

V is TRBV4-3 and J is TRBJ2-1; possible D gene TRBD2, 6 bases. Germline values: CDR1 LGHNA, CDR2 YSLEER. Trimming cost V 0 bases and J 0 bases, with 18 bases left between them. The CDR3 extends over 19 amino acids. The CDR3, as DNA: TGCGCCAGCAGCCAAGATCTACCCTGGGGGGTCAGCTCCTACAATGAGCAGTTCTTC. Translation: CASSQDLPWGVSSYNEQFF.

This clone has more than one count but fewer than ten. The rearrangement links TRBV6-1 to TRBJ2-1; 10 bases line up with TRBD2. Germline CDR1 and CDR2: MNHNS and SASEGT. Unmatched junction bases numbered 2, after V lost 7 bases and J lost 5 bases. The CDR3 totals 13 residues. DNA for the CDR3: TGTGCCAGCACCCTAGCGGGGGACAATGAGCAGTTCTTC. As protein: CASTLAGDNEQFF.

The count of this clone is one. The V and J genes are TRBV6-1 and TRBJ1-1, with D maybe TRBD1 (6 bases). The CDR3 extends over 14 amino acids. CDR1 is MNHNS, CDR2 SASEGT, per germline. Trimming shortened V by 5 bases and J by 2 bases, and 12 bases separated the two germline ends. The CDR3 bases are TGTGCCAGCAGTAGAGGACAGTTAAACACTGAAGCTTTCTTT. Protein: CASSRGQLNTEAFF.

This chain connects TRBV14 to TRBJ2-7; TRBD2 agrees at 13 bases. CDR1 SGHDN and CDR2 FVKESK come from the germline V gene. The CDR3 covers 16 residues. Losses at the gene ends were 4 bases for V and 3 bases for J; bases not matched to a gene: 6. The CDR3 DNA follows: TGTGCCAGCAGCCCCCGGACTAGCGGGGGACTCTACGAGCAGTACTTC. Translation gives CASSPRTSGGLYEQYF.

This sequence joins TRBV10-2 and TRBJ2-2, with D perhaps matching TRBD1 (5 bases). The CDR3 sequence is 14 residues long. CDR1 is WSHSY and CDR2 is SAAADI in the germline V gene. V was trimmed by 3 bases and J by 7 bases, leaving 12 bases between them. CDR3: CASSDSGIVGELFF. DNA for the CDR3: TGCGCCAGCAGTGATTCAGGGATTGTCGGGGAGCTGTTTTTT.

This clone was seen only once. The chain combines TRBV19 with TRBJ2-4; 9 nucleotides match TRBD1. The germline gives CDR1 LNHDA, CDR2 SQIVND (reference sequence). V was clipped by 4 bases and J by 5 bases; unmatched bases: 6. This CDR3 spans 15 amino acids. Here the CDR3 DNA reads TGTGCCAGTAGTACCGGGACAGGGTTCGAAAACATTCAGTACTTC. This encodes CASSTGTGFENIQYF.

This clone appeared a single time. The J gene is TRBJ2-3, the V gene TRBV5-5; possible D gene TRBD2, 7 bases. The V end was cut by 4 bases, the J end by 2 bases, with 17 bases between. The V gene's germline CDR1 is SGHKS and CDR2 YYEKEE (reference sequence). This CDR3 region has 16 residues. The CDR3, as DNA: TGTGCCAGCAGCACGGGCCCGGGGGGCATCACAGATACGCAGTATTTT. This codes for CASSTGPGGITDTQYF.

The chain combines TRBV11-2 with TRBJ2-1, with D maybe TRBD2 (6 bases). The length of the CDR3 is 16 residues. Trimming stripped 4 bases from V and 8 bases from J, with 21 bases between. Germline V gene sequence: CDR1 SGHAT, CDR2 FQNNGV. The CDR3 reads CASSSSPAGLGDEQFF. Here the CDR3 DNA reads TGTGCCAGCAGCTCCTCACCCGCGGGACTCGGCGATGAGCAGTTCTTC.

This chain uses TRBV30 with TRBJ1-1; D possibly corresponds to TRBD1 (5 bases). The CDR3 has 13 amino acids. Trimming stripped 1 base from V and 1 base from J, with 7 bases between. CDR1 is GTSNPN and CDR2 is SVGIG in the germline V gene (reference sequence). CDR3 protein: CAWSGQTNTEAFF. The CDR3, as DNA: TGTGCCTGGAGTGGACAGACGAACACTGAAGCTTTCTTT.

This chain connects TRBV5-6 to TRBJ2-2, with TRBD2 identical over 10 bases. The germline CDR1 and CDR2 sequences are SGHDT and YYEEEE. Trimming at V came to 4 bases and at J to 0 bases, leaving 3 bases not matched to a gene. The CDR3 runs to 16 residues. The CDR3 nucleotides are TGTGCCAGCAGCGATAGCGGGGGGACGAACACCGGGGAGCTGTTTTTT. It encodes CASSDSGGTNTGELFF.

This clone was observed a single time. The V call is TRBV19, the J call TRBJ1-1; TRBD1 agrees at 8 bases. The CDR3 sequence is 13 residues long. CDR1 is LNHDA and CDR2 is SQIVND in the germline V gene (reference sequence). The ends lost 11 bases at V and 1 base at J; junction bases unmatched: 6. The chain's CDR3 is CASKDRGNTEAFF. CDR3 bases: TGTGCCTCTAAAGACAGGGGGAACACTGAAGCTTTCTTT.

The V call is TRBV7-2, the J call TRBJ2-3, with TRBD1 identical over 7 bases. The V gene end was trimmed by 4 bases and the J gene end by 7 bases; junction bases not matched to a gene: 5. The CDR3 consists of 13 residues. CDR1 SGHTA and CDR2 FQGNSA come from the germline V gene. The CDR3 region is CASSSGTANTQYF. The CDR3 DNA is TGTGCCAGCAGCTCGGGGACAGCCAATACGCAGTATTTT.

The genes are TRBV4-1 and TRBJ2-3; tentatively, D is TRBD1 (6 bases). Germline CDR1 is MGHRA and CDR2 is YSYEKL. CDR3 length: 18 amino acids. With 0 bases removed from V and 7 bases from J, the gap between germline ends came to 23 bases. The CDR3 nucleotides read TGCGCCAGCAGCCAAGAAAGGGTGGGGGCTAGGGGTAGGAATACGCAGTATTTT. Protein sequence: CASSQERVGARGRNTQYF.

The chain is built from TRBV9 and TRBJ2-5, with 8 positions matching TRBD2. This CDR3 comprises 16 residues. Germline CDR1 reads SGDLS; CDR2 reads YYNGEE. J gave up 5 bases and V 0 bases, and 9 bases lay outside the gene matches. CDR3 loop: CASSVVPAGVQETQYF. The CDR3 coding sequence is TGTGCCAGCAGCGTAGTCCCAGCGGGGGTCCAGGAGACCCAGTACTTC.

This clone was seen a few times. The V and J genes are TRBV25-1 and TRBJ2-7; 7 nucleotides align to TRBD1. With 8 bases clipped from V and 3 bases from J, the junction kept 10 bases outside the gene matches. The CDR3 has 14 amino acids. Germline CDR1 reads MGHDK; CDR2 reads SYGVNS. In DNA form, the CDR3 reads TGTGCCAGCCAGTATCCCGGGGACAGCTACGAGCAGTACTTC. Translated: CASQYPGDSYEQYF.

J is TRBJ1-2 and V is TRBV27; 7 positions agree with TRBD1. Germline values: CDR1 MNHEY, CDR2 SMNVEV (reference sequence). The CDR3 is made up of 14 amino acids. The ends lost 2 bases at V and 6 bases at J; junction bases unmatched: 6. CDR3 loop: CASSLVQGEDGYTF. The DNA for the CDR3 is TGTGCCAGCAGTTTAGTGCAGGGGGAGGATGGCTACACCTTC.